This TCR beta chain comes out of a study of T cell responses to AZD1222 COVID-19 vaccine. The germline V gene encodes CDR1 SGHAT and CDR2 FQNNGV. V was trimmed by 5 bases and J by 7 bases, leaving 20 bases between them. This CDR3 has 15 residues. Points from the study as a whole: No day 14 peak samples; only post-peak repertoires were characterized.

As concerns this clone: Antigen specificity is unknown.

Method: immunoSEQ multiplex PCR; TCRdb's copy keeps in-frame clones and lacks some. Of around 100,000 clones listed, 88% are singletons. Sequenced material: peripheral blood, taken on day 0 of AZD1222 vaccination. This TCR was recovered from an adult in good health. V and J are TRBV11-2 and TRBJ2-5; D might be TRBD1 (6 bases). The CDR3 coding sequence is TGTGCCAGCAGCCCGGGGACACGCTCCCGATGGACCCAGTACTTC. This translates into CASSPGTRSRWTQYF.